The subject of this entry is one T cell receptor beta chain. This CDR3 contains 16 residues. The V gene's germline CDR1 is SGHTA and CDR2 FQGNSA. Trimming removed 5 bases at V and 0 bases at J, with 13 bases between. From blood, 250-500 ng of genomic DNA served as TRB template. Multiplex PCR with BIOMED2 TRB-A/B primer pools amplified TRB rearrangements. From the multiplex PCR reads, TCRdb called clonotypes with MiXCR, one entry per CDR3 protein. Of several thousand distinct CDR3 sequences listed, around 31% are singletons. The data belong to a study of T and B cells in COVID-19 patients. The source material was blood. This sequence originates from a human donor with active COVID-19. The chain uses TRBV7-2 and TRBJ2-2; a possible D gene is TRBD2 (6 bases). In nucleotides, the CDR3 is TGTGCCAGCAGCCCCGGGACTGGGGCGAACACCGGGGAGCTGTTTTTT. Translated, it gives CASSPGTGANTGELFF.